Listed here are 30 T cell receptor beta chains from one sample, sequenced in a study of T cell responses to AZD1222 COVID-19 vaccine. The method was immunoSEQ multiplex PCR; TCRdb's version includes in-frame clones alone and lacks a portion of them. The sample includes about 120,000 clones, around 93% of them seen just once. This specimen was peripheral blood, taken 28 days after the second AZD1222 dose. All receptors derive from an adult who received the AZD1222 COVID-19 vaccine.

V and J are TRBV27 and TRBJ2-7; D tentatively reads TRBD1 or TRBD2 (5 bases each). The CDR3 consists of 12 residues. Trimming pared 4 bases from V and 7 bases from J, leaving 11 bases between. CDR1 is MNHEY, CDR2 SMNVEV, per germline (reference sequence). The CDR3 DNA reads TGTGCCAGCAGTTATGTGGGGGATGAGCAGTACTTC. It is translated as CASSYVGDEQYF.

The V gene is TRBV25-1, the J gene TRBJ1-6, with 7 bases fitting TRBD1. The junction had 2 bases not matched to a gene; V was cut back by 6 bases and J by 0 bases. Germline CDR1 reads MGHDK; CDR2 reads SYGVNS. The CDR3 spans 15 residues. The CDR3 sequence is CASRGQSSYNSPLHF. CDR3 coding DNA: TGTGCCAGCAGGGGACAGAGCTCCTATAATTCACCCCTCCACTTT.

This sequence joins TRBV5-6 and TRBJ2-1; D is unclear. Germline assignment: CDR1 SGHDT and CDR2 YYEEEE. Trimming left V 4 bases short and J 2 bases short, with 7 bases between. This CDR3 region has 13 residues. CDR3 sequence reads: CASSVSTYNEQFF. Written as DNA, the CDR3 is TGTGCCAGCAGCGTGAGTACCTACAATGAGCAGTTCTTC.

The gene calls are TRBV9 and TRBJ2-1, with D perhaps assigned TRBD1 or TRBD2 (5 bases each). Germline V CDR1 and CDR2: SGDLS, YYNGEE. Trimming took off 3 bases at V and 7 bases at J, with 14 bases between the two ends. The CDR3 runs to 14 residues. CDR3 amino acids: CASSGGTDSNEQFF. The DNA for the CDR3 is TGTGCCAGCAGCGGAGGGACCGATTCGAATGAGCAGTTCTTC. The full variable domain, in which reference TRBV9 and TRBJ2-1 provide the parts outside the CDR3, is DSGVTQTPKHLITATGQRVTLRCSPRSGDLSVYWYQQSLDQGLQFLIQYYNGEERAKGNILERFSAQQFPDLHSELNLSSLELGDSALYFCASSGGTDSNEQFFGPGTRLTVL.

The V and J genes are TRBV7-9 and TRBJ2-2; the match to TRBD1 covers 7 bases. Germline V gene sequence: CDR1 SEHNR, CDR2 FQNEAQ (reference sequence). The CDR3 has 15 amino acids. Trimming removed 5 bases from V and 2 bases from J; junction bases left unmatched: 5. In DNA form, the CDR3 reads TGTGCCAGCAGCCTCGGGACAGCTAACACCGGGGAGCTGTTTTTT. It is translated as CASSLGTANTGELFF. The variable domain in full, completed from reference TRBV7-9 and TRBJ2-2, reads DTGVSQNPRHKITKRGQNVTFRCDPISEHNRLYWYRQTLGQGPEFLTYFQNEAQLEKSRLLSDRFSAERPKGSFSTLEIQRTEQGDSAMYLCASSLGTANTGELFFGEGSRLTVL.

This clone has just one count. The chain joins TRBV6-5 to TRBJ1-1, with 8 bases lining up with TRBD1. V lost 2 bases and J lost 3; bases outside the gene matches: 2. The length of the CDR3 is 14 residues. Germline V gene data show CDR1 as MNHEY and CDR2 as SVGAGI. This CDR3 is CASSYQGAHTEAFF. Here the CDR3 DNA reads TGTGCCAGCAGTTACCAGGGGGCGCACACTGAAGCTTTCTTT.

V usage is TRBV5-5 and J usage is TRBJ1-1; 7 bases map to TRBD1. This CDR3 has 19 amino acids. Per the germline V gene, CDR1 is SGHKS and CDR2 is YYEKEE (reference sequence). The V segment lost 2 bases and the J segment 0 bases; nucleotides outside the gene matches: 16. This chain's CDR3 is CASSFFPRDRNFMNTEAFF. The CDR3 DNA follows: TGTGCCAGCAGCTTTTTCCCCCGGGACAGAAATTTCATGAACACTGAAGCTTTCTTT. Looking up the rest from reference TRBV5-5 and TRBJ1-1 gives the full variable domain: DAGVTQSPTHLIKTRGQQVTLRCSPISGHKSVSWYQQVLGQGPQFIFQYYEKEERGRGNFPDRFSARQFPNYSSELNVNALLLGDSALYLCASSFFPRDRNFMNTEAFFGQGTRLTVV.

The chain is built from TRBV5-1 and TRBJ1-1; D gene uncertain. Trimming stripped 0 bases from V and 0 bases from J, with 6 bases between. This CDR3 is 14 amino acids long. The germline CDR1 and CDR2 sequences are SGHRS and YFSETQ. The CDR3 nucleotides read TGCGCCAGCAGCTTGGCCAGATTGAACACTGAAGCTTTCTTT. It yields the protein CASSLARLNTEAFF.

This sequence joins TRBV20-1 and TRBJ1-4; D ambiguous. Per the germline V gene, CDR1 is DFQATT and CDR2 is SNEGSKA (reference sequence). V was trimmed by 3 bases and J by 14 bases, leaving 7 bases between them. The CDR3 consists of 9 residues. CDR3 DNA sequence: TGCAGTGCTAGCCTAATTCTGTTTTTT. Its translation is CSASLILFF.

This clone was counted only a few times. The rearrangement links TRBV2 to TRBJ1-3; no definite D call. The CDR3 covers 13 residues. Trimming removed 5 bases from V and 4 bases from J, with 9 bases in between. Germline V lookup: CDR1 SNHLY, CDR2 FYNNEI. CDR3 residues: CASSPGYGNTIYF. The CDR3 DNA sequence: TGTGCCAGCAGTCCGGGGTACGGAAACACCATATATTTT.

V gene TRBV27 combines with J gene TRBJ2-6; D could derive from TRBD1 or TRBD2 (5 bases each). Per the germline V gene, CDR1 is MNHEY and CDR2 is SMNVEV (reference sequence). V was shortened by 0 bases and J by 2 bases, with 8 bases between the two germline ends. The CDR3 length is 16 residues. For the CDR3, the DNA is TGTGCCAGCAGTTTATCGGGGGTCGCTGGGGCCAACGTCCTGACTTTC. Protein product: CASSLSGVAGANVLTF.

The rearrangement uses TRBV7-2 and TRBJ2-5, with D uncertain. The germline V gene has CDR1 SGHTA and CDR2 FQGNSA. The V and J ends lost 5 bases and 1 base respectively, with 14 bases between them. This CDR3 comprises 15 residues. The CDR3 loop is CASSPDTLPQETQYF. In DNA, the CDR3 is TGTGCCAGCAGCCCCGACACCCTACCCCAAGAGACCCAGTACTTC. Full variable domain (missing parts from reference TRBV7-2 and TRBJ2-5): GAGVSQSPSNKVTEKGKDVELRCDPISGHTALYWYRQSLGQGLEFLIYFQGNSAPDKSGLPSDRFSAERTGGSVSTLTIQRTQQEDSAVYLCASSPDTLPQETQYFGPGTRLLVL.

The V and J genes are TRBV7-6 and TRBJ2-2; tentative D call: TRBD1 (6 bases). V lost 0 bases to trimming and J lost 5 bases, with 22 bases between them. The length of the CDR3 is 19 residues. Germline V lookup: CDR1 SGHVS, CDR2 FNYEAQ. Here the CDR3 DNA reads TGTGCCAGCAGCTTAGCGATTAAAGGCGCCAGGGGAAGAACCGGGGAGCTGTTTTTT. Its translation: CASSLAIKGARGRTGELFF.

The rearrangement joins TRBV11-2 to TRBJ2-4; possible D gene TRBD2, 6 bases. This CDR3 is 14 amino acids long. V lost 4 bases and J lost 6, with 13 bases in between. Per the germline V gene, CDR1 is SGHAT and CDR2 is FQNNGV. The CDR3 sequence is CASSYGGEGNIQYF. The CDR3 region has the DNA TGTGCCAGCAGCTACGGGGGTGAGGGAAACATTCAGTACTTC.

The chain recombines TRBV4-3 with TRBJ2-3; possibly TRBD2 for D (6 bases). CDR1 LGHNA and CDR2 YSLEER come from the germline V gene. V was shortened by 0 bases and J by 3 bases, with 10 bases between the two germline ends. This CDR3 spans 15 amino acids. This chain's CDR3 is CASSQEAGKTDTQYF. The CDR3 DNA follows: TGCGCCAGCAGCCAAGAGGCGGGAAAAACAGATACGCAGTATTTT.

This clone was seen just once. The genes are TRBV10-3 and TRBJ2-2, with 12 nucleotides matching TRBD2. Germline V CDR1 and CDR2: ENHRY, SYGVKD. Trimming cost V 6 bases and J 5 bases; bases outside gene matches: 4. The CDR3 runs to 15 residues. Written as DNA, the CDR3 is TGTGCCATCAGACAGACTAGCGGGGGAACCGGGGAGCTGTTTTTT. Its protein product is CAIRQTSGGTGELFF.

The genes are TRBV19 and TRBJ2-1; 9 positions match TRBD1. Trimming removed 5 bases from V and 8 bases from J; junction bases left unmatched: 7. The CDR3 runs to 14 residues. Germline V gene lookup returns CDR1 LNHDA and CDR2 SQIVND (reference sequence). The CDR3 here is CASSQSTGGYEQFF. CDR3 sequence (DNA): TGTGCCAGTAGTCAATCGACAGGGGGGTATGAGCAGTTCTTC.

Of note for this clone: The sample carries other DNA sequences with the same CDR3. The chain is built from TRBV5-4 and TRBJ2-6, with D hard to call. V lost 0 bases and J 4 bases, leaving 8 bases between the germline ends. In germline, CDR1 is SGHNT, CDR2 YYREEE (reference sequence). CDR3 length equals 15 residues. CDR3 in amino acids: CASSLAVTGANVLTF. DNA for the CDR3: TGTGCCAGCAGCTTGGCCGTGACCGGGGCCAACGTCCTGACTTTC.

V usage is TRBV9 and J usage is TRBJ2-3; no definite D call. The germline V gene has CDR1 SGDLS and CDR2 YYNGEE. V was cut by 0 bases and J by 3 bases, with 8 bases left in between. The CDR3 spans 14 residues. CDR3 DNA: TGTGCCAGCAGCGTAGGCTCGGAGACAGATACGCAGTATTTT. Protein: CASSVGSETDTQYF.

The J gene is TRBJ2-3, the V gene TRBV30; 8 bases are a match to TRBD2. Losses at the gene ends were 3 bases for V and 3 bases for J; bases not matched to a gene: 8. The germline V gene encodes CDR1 GTSNPN and CDR2 SVGIG (reference sequence). The CDR3 totals 15 residues. CDR3 DNA sequence: TGTGCCTGGAGCGGACTAGCTGCTACTACAGATACGCAGTATTTT. Its translation: CAWSGLAATTDTQYF. The complete variable domain, with remaining parts taken from reference TRBV30 and TRBJ2-3, reads SQTIHQWPATLVQPVGSPLSLECTVEGTSNPNLYWYRQAAGRGLQLLFYSVGIGQISSEVPQNLSASRPQDRQFILSSKKLLLSDSGFYLCAWSGLAATTDTQYFGPGTRLTVL.

J is TRBJ1-3 and V is TRBV19; the D gene is possibly TRBD1 (5 bases). Per the germline V gene, CDR1 is LNHDA and CDR2 is SQIVND (reference sequence). The CDR3 spans 16 residues. The germline V and J ends were trimmed by 2 bases and 1 base, with 12 bases remaining between them. The CDR3 loop is CASSIWARESGNTIYF. In nucleotides, the CDR3 is TGTGCCAGTAGTATATGGGCCAGGGAGTCTGGAAACACCATATATTTT.

The chain recombines TRBV27 with TRBJ1-2; 8 positions agree with TRBD1. The CDR3 spans 14 residues. With V trimmed by 3 bases and J by 7 bases, 7 bases remained unmatched. In germline, CDR1 is MNHEY, CDR2 SMNVEV (reference sequence). CDR3 sequence (DNA): TGTGCCAGCAGTTTCGCGGACAGGGCTGCTGGCTACACCTTC. It yields the protein CASSFADRAAGYTF.

The V and J genes are TRBV3-1 (or the pseudogene TRBV3-2) and TRBJ1-2, with 8 bases that match TRBD1. From germline, CDR1 is LGHDT and CDR2 YNNKEL (reference sequence). The CDR3 runs 13 residues. The J segment lost 3 bases and the V segment lost 4 bases, leaving 1 base of the junction unmatched. CDR3 residues: CASSRGQDYGYTF. CDR3 in DNA: TGTGCCAGCAGCCGGGGACAGGACTATGGCTACACCTTC.

This clone was detected once. V and J are TRBV5-1 and TRBJ1-6; D is unclear. The germline V gene has CDR1 SGHRS and CDR2 YFSETQ. V dropped 6 bases and J dropped 6 bases, with 13 bases sitting between them. The CDR3 extends over 14 amino acids. The CDR3 DNA sequence: TGCGCCAGCAACCTCGGGGATTTTAATTCACCCCTCCACTTT. Translating gives CASNLGDFNSPLHF.

The chain couples TRBV2 to TRBJ1-2; D possibly corresponds to TRBD1 (5 bases). Looked up from germline, CDR1 is SNHLY and CDR2 is FYNNEI. V shed 7 bases and J shed 3 bases, with 12 bases lying between them. This CDR3 is built from 13 residues. Here the CDR3 reads CASNTGLDYGYTF. The CDR3 nucleotides are TGTGCCAGCAATACGGGGCTCGACTATGGCTACACCTTC.

This sequence joins TRBV5-1 and TRBJ1-3; the D gene is possibly TRBD1 (5 bases). The V end lost 0 bases, the J end lost 4 bases, and 8 bases lay between the germline ends. Germline values: CDR1 SGHRS, CDR2 YFSETQ. The CDR3 is 14 amino acids. The CDR3 sequence is CASSLAGSGNTIYF. The CDR3 bases are TGCGCCAGCAGCTTGGCAGGGTCCGGAAACACCATATATTTT.

CDR3 sequence (DNA): TGTGCCAGCAGTACAGGGGGAACGGCAAATCAGCCCCAGCATTTT. Its translation: CASSTGGTANQPQHF. The chain employs TRBV6-5 and TRBJ1-5; 8 nucleotides line up with TRBD1. J was trimmed by 4 bases and V by 5 bases; bases with no gene match: 7. There are 15 residues in the CDR3. In germline, CDR1 is MNHEY, CDR2 SVGAGI.

Here the CDR3 DNA reads TGTGCCAGCAGCTTAGGGACAGGGGGAGGTCAGCCCCAGCATTTT. It encodes CASSLGTGGGQPQHF. This rearrangement joins TRBV7-2 to TRBJ1-5, with 10 bases lining up with TRBD1. Germline assignment: CDR1 SGHTA and CDR2 FQGNSA. After removal of 1 base from V and 6 bases from J, the junction contained 3 bases not matched to a gene. This CDR3 spans 15 amino acids. The full variable domain, in which reference TRBV7-2 and TRBJ1-5 provide the parts outside the CDR3, is GAGVSQSPSNKVTEKGKDVELRCDPISGHTALYWYRQSLGQGLEFLIYFQGNSAPDKSGLPSDRFSAERTGGSVSTLTIQRTQQEDSAVYLCASSLGTGGGQPQHFGDGTRLSIL.

The chain recombines TRBV7-2 with TRBJ2-7, with unresolved D. V was shortened by 3 bases and J by 2 bases, with 8 bases between the two germline ends. Per the germline V gene, CDR1 is SGHTA and CDR2 is FQGNSA. CDR3 length: 13 residues. In DNA form, the CDR3 reads TGTGCCAGCAGCTTGACGATGGCCTACGAGCAGTACTTC. Translating it yields CASSLTMAYEQYF.

This sequence joins TRBV9 and TRBJ2-3; D unclear. This CDR3 contains 14 residues. Per germline, CDR1 SGDLS and CDR2 YYNGEE. V was cut by 2 bases and J by 3 bases, with 10 bases left in between. DNA for the CDR3: TGTGCCAGCAGCGTCCAAGCCCAGACAGATACGCAGTATTTT. It codes for CASSVQAQTDTQYF.